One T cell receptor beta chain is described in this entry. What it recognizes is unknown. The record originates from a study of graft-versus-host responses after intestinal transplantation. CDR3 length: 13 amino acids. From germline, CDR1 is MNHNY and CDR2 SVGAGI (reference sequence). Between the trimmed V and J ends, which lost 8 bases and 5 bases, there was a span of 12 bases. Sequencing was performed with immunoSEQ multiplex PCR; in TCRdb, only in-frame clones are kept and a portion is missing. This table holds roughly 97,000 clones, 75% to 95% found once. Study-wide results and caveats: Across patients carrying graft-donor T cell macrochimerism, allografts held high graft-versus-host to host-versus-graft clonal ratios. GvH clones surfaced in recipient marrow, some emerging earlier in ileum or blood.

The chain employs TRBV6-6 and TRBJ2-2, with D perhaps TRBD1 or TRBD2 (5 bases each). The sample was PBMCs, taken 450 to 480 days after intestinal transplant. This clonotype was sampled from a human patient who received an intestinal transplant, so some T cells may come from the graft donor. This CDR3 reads CASRGVGTGELFF. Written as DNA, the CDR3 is TGTGCCAGCCGAGGGGTTGGGACCGGGGAGCTGTTTTTT.